Listed here is a single TCR beta chain. Its specificity is unknown. Germline CDR1 reads SGHVT; CDR2 reads SQSDAQ. The CDR3 is made up of 17 amino acids. V shed 0 bases and J 7 bases; nucleotides not matched to a gene: 7. The sample is drawn from a study of shared clonotypes between healthy human individuals. Study at large: Three men and two women, aged 18 to 49, were donors.

Study outcomes and limitations: The study generally estimated greater richness for naive than memory subsets.

On sorted subsets, replicate PCRs used 150 to 250 ng DNA, or 31,000 or so T cell genomes. This table comes from immunoSEQ multiplex PCR, and its TCRdb copy is limited to in-frame clones, with some not included. The sample has a few million clones, 80% to 95% seen once. Naive-designated CD8 cells lacked CD45RO, were positively enriched for CCR7, and omitted terminally differentiated effector memory CD45RA+ cells. The chain links TRBV7-4 to TRBJ2-1; 12 bases align to TRBD2. The TCR was taken from a young man in good health. Some clones in this sample may be carry-over from other donors' samples. The sequenced material came from naive CD8+ T cells from PBMCs. CDR3 DNA sequence: TGTGCCAGCAGCTTAGCCTCACTAGCGGGAGGATCAAATGAGCAGTTCTTC. Protein product: CASSLASLAGGSNEQFF.